This passage covers 26 T cell receptor beta chains from one sample sequenced in a study of T cells in localized non-small cell lung cancer. Here immunoSEQ multiplex PCR was the method, and the copy in TCRdb shows in-frame clones only, minus some. Of roughly 8,400 clones in the sample, about 91% were seen once. Sample: peripheral blood mononuclear cells, taken before any cancer treatment. These TCRs come from a male donor aged 60 or over with stage II lung adenocarcinoma.

The chain has TRBV2 and TRBJ1-4; D is possibly TRBD1 (6 bases). The CDR3 runs to 14 residues. Germline V gives CDR1 SNHLY, CDR2 FYNNEI. The V and J ends lost 5 bases and 8 bases respectively, with 15 bases between them. As DNA, the CDR3 is TGTGCCAGCAGTCCCCGGACAAGGGGGGAAAAACTGTTTTTT. This sequence encodes CASSPRTRGEKLFF.

The genes are TRBV27 and TRBJ1-1, with a weak D call TRBD1 (6 bases). This CDR3 has 13 amino acids. CDR1 is MNHEY, CDR2 SMNVEV, per germline (reference sequence). V dropped 10 bases and J dropped 2 bases, with 14 bases sitting between them. Here the CDR3 DNA reads TGTGCCACCAGGATGGGGGGCAACACTGAAGCTTTCTTT. This translates into CATRMGGNTEAFF.

This clone has a single count. The chain employs TRBV7-2 and TRBJ2-4; D possibly corresponds to TRBD1 (5 bases). The CDR3 spans 14 residues. Germline CDR1 is SGHTA and CDR2 is FQGNSA. Trimming left V 0 bases short and J 8 bases short, with 11 bases between. DNA of the CDR3: TGTGCCAGCAGCTTAGCCGGGCAAGGGGACATTCAGTACTTC. As protein: CASSLAGQGDIQYF.

The CDR3 loop reads CASSLEGRGGSPLHF. The CDR3 bases are TGTGCCAGCAGCTTAGAGGGCAGGGGTGGATCACCCCTCCACTTT. This sequence joins TRBV11-2 and TRBJ1-6, with D perhaps TRBD1 (6 bases). CDR3 length: 15 residues. V was cut by 0 bases and J by 10 bases, with 13 bases left in between. Germline V gene data show CDR1 as SGHAT and CDR2 as FQNNGV.

The rearrangement uses TRBV7-8 and TRBJ1-5; the D gene is possibly TRBD1 (5 bases). V lost 8 bases and J 6 bases, leaving 23 bases between the germline ends. This CDR3 is built from 16 residues. Germline loops: CDR1 SGHVS, CDR2 FQNEAQ. The CDR3 nucleotides are TGTGCCAGCGGGAGCGAAAACCCGGGGGTTGGTCAGCCCCAGCATTTT. Translated, it gives CASGSENPGVGQPQHF.

This clone was seen only once. The chain is built from TRBV11-2 and TRBJ2-1, with D possibly TRBD2 on 6 matching bases. Germline values: CDR1 SGHAT, CDR2 FQNNGV. V was pared by 2 bases and J by 6 bases, with 11 bases between. There are 14 residues in the CDR3. The CDR3 DNA follows: TGTGCCAGCAGCTTACAACCGGGACTCAATGAGCAGTTCTTC. Amino acids: CASSLQPGLNEQFF.

V is TRBV19 and J is TRBJ1-5; D remains ambiguous. CDR3 length: 16 residues. CDR1 LNHDA and CDR2 SQIVND come from the germline V gene (reference sequence). V shed 6 bases and J shed 3 bases, with 18 bases lying between them. CDR3 amino acids: CASRFDNRRSNQPQHF. The DNA of the CDR3 is TGTGCCAGTAGGTTTGACAACCGACGGTCCAATCAGCCCCAGCATTTT.

V usage is TRBV9 and J usage is TRBJ2-7, with D perhaps matching TRBD1 (5 bases). Looked up from germline, CDR1 is SGDLS and CDR2 is YYNGEE. This CDR3 spans 16 amino acids. Trimming left V 0 bases short and J 0 bases short, with 13 bases between. This CDR3 reads CASSVGEGAISYEQYF. The CDR3 DNA follows: TGTGCCAGCAGCGTAGGGGAAGGGGCGATCTCCTACGAGCAGTACTTC.

The J gene is TRBJ2-5, the V gene TRBV7-9; 7 bases line up with TRBD2. This CDR3 is built from 14 residues. Germline V gene data show CDR1 as SEHNR and CDR2 as FQNEAQ (reference sequence). The trim removed 5 bases at V and 5 bases at J, leaving 8 bases unmatched. The chain's CDR3 is CASSTSEGGETQYF. The CDR3, as DNA: TGTGCCAGCAGCACCTCCGAGGGAGGGGAGACCCAGTACTTC.

Remarks on this clone: Other DNA sequences from this sample encode an identical CDR3 as well. The chain couples TRBV5-4 to TRBJ2-2, with unresolved D. This CDR3 is built from 12 residues. V lost 1 base and J lost 2, with 0 bases in between. Germline CDR1 SGHNT, CDR2 YYREEE (reference sequence). CDR3: CASSLNTGELFF. The CDR3 DNA sequence: TGTGCCAGCAGCTTGAACACCGGGGAGCTGTTTTTT.

The V and J genes are TRBV4-2 and TRBJ1-5, with D perhaps TRBD1 (6 bases). V lost 1 base to trimming and J lost 4 bases, with 11 bases between them. The CDR3 contains 15 residues. Germline V CDR1 and CDR2: LGHNA, YNFKEQ. The CDR3 region is CASSQGFDRNQPQHF. DNA of the CDR3: TGTGCCAGCAGCCAAGGTTTTGACAGGAATCAGCCCCAGCATTTT.

This CDR3 is CASSQNGRINEKLFF. CDR3 coding DNA: TGTGCCAGCAGCCAGAATGGACGGATTAATGAAAAACTGTTTTTT. The chain combines TRBV16 with TRBJ1-4; no firm D call. CDR3 length: 15 residues. V was shortened by 3 bases and J by 4 bases, with 12 bases between the two germline ends. Germline lookup yields CDR1 KGHSY and CDR2 FQNENV. The full variable domain, with the rest looked up from reference TRBV16 and TRBJ1-4, is GEEVAQTPKHLVRGEGQKAKLYCAPIKGHSYVFWYQQVLKNEFKFLISFQNENVFDETGMPKERFSAKCLPNSPCSLEIQATKLEDSAVYFCASSQNGRINEKLFFGSGTQLSVL.

This chain connects TRBV10-3 to TRBJ2-7, with D unclear. CDR1 ENHRY and CDR2 SYGVKD come from the germline V gene. The V and J ends lost 10 bases and 3 bases respectively, with 13 bases between them. This CDR3 spans 12 amino acids. CDR3 bases: TGTGCCAGTAGGGAAAACCTCTACGAGCAGTACTTC. This codes for CASRENLYEQYF.

The chain is built from TRBV30 and TRBJ1-1, with D unclear. CDR1 and CDR2 from the germline V gene are GTSNPN and SVGIG (reference sequence). There are 12 residues in the CDR3. V was trimmed by 2 bases and J by 2 bases, leaving 6 bases between them. The CDR3 reads CAWSMANTEAFF. CDR3 coding DNA: TGTGCCTGGAGTATGGCAAACACTGAAGCTTTCTTT.

The rearrangement joins TRBV5-4 to TRBJ1-1; TRBD1 aligns across 7 bases. Germline V gives CDR1 SGHNT, CDR2 YYREEE (reference sequence). The CDR3 is 15 residues long. Germline trimming cut 3 bases from V and 1 base from J; bases unmatched to any gene: 6. The chain's CDR3 is CASSSKTGRNTEAFF. In DNA, the CDR3 is TGTGCCAGCAGCTCCAAGACAGGGAGGAACACTGAAGCTTTCTTT.

The rearrangement links TRBV10-2 to TRBJ2-1; 9 bases match TRBD2. The CDR3 length is 15 residues. The J segment lost 7 bases and the V segment lost 4 bases, leaving 8 bases of the junction unmatched. The germline gives CDR1 WSHSY, CDR2 SAAADI. Here the CDR3 reads CASSGGAGGENEQFF. CDR3 DNA: TGCGCCAGCAGTGGAGGGGCGGGGGGGGAGAATGAGCAGTTCTTC.

The rearrangement uses TRBV7-2 and TRBJ1-1; D gene uncertain. Germline CDR1 SGHTA, CDR2 FQGNSA. CDR3 length: 15 residues. Trimming took off 1 base at V and 1 base at J, with 10 bases between the two ends. The CDR3, as DNA: TGTGCCAGCAGCTTAGGAGGAGCAGGGAACACTGAAGCTTTCTTT. It is translated as CASSLGGAGNTEAFF.

The chain combines TRBV5-1 with TRBJ1-4; TRBD1 is a possible D gene (6 bases). The germline V gene encodes CDR1 SGHRS and CDR2 YFSETQ. This CDR3 is 13 amino acids long. Trimming removed 7 bases from V and 5 bases from J, with 12 bases in between. This CDR3 reads CASWGAENEKLFF. The CDR3 DNA reads as TGCGCCAGCTGGGGGGCAGAAAATGAAAAACTGTTTTTT.

V usage is TRBV4-3 and J usage is TRBJ1-2, with D perhaps matching TRBD1 (6 bases). Germline loops: CDR1 LGHNA, CDR2 YSLEER. V was clipped by 0 bases and J by 6 bases, with 14 bases between them. CDR3 length: 15 amino acids. CDR3 region: CASSQDRRGSDGYTF. The CDR3 bases are TGCGCCAGCAGCCAAGATCGCAGGGGATCGGATGGCTACACCTTC.

CDR3 region: CASSLVLGVGTKNIQYF. The CDR3 DNA reads TGTGCCAGCAGCTTAGTGTTAGGCGTCGGGACCAAAAACATTCAGTACTTC. The chain uses TRBV7-8 and TRBJ2-4, with a possible D match to TRBD2 (5 bases). With 1 base removed from V and 2 bases from J, the gap between germline ends came to 15 bases. The CDR3 is 17 residues long. Germline CDR1 is SGHVS and CDR2 is FQNEAQ.

The chain has TRBV7-3 and TRBJ2-1; 9 nucleotides align to TRBD2. The V segment lost 5 bases and the J segment 5 bases; nucleotides outside the gene matches: 4. The germline V gene encodes CDR1 SGHTA and CDR2 FQGTGA. This CDR3 is 14 amino acids long. The CDR3 coding sequence is TGTGCCAGCAGCAGAAGCGGGGGGAACAATGAGCAGTTCTTC. Translated: CASSRSGGNNEQFF. Drawing the rest from reference TRBV7-3 and TRBJ2-1, the complete variable domain is GAGVSQTPSNKVTEKGKYVELRCDPISGHTALYWYRQSLGQGPEFLIYFQGTGAADDSGLPNDRFFAVRPEGSVSTLKIQRTERGDSAVYLCASSRSGGNNEQFFGPGTRLTVL.

The CDR3 DNA follows: TGTGCCAGCAGCCCAAGTGGAGAGACCCAGTACTTC. Translating gives CASSPSGETQYF. The chain combines TRBV7-3 with TRBJ2-5; D uncertain. Germline V CDR1 and CDR2: SGHTA, FQGTGA. This CDR3 spans 12 amino acids. V dropped 5 bases and J dropped 4 bases, with 8 bases sitting between them.

This chain connects TRBV27 to TRBJ2-5; 11 positions agree with TRBD2. This CDR3 is 18 amino acids long. V trimming: 6 bases; J trimming: 0 bases; junction bases outside the gene matches: 12. Looked up from germline, CDR1 is MNHEY and CDR2 is SMNVEV (reference sequence). The CDR3 loop is CASRYSGGAPSNQETQYF. The DNA for the CDR3 is TGTGCCAGCAGATATAGCGGGGGGGCGCCCTCTAACCAAGAGACCCAGTACTTC.

V and J are TRBV2 and TRBJ2-7; the match to TRBD2 covers 15 bases. Germline trimming cut 4 bases from V and 7 bases from J; bases unmatched to any gene: 5. This CDR3 is built from 15 residues. The germline V gene has CDR1 SNHLY and CDR2 FYNNEI. The CDR3 region is CASSVGLAGGREQYF. As DNA, the CDR3 is TGTGCCAGCAGTGTAGGACTAGCGGGGGGGAGAGAGCAGTACTTC.

The V call is TRBV7-3, the J call TRBJ2-3; TRBD1 matches at 10 bases. J was trimmed by 3 bases and V by 2 bases; bases with no gene match: 5. Germline V CDR1 and CDR2: SGHTA, FQGTGA. The length of the CDR3 is 16 residues. The CDR3 DNA follows: TGTGCCAGCAGCTTAGGGACAGGGGCGAGGACAGATACGCAGTATTTT. Protein product: CASSLGTGARTDTQYF.

This sequence joins TRBV11-2 and TRBJ1-5; D might be TRBD1 (6 bases). The CDR3 runs 16 residues. Trimming cost V 0 bases and J 6 bases, with 15 bases left between them. Germline CDR1 reads SGHAT; CDR2 reads FQNNGV. Here the CDR3 reads CASSLDWQGSGQPQHF. DNA of the CDR3: TGTGCCAGCAGCTTAGATTGGCAGGGGTCAGGTCAGCCCCAGCATTTT.